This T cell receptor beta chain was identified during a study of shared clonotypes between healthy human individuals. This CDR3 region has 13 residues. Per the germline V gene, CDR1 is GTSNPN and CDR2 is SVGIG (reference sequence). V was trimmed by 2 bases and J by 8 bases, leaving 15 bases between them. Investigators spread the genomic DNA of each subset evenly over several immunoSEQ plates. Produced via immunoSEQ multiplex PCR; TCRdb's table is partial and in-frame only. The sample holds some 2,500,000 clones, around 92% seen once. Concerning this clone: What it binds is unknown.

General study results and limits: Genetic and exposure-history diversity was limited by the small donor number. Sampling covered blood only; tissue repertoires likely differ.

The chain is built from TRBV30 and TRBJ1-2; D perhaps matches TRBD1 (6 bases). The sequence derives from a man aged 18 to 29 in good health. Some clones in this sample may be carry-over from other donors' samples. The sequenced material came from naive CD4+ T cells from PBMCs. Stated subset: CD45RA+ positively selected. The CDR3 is CAWSSDSFGGYTF. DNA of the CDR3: TGTGCCTGGAGTTCGGACAGTTTTGGCGGCTACACCTTC.